These T cell receptor beta chains were read from a single sample in a study of regulatory and conventional T cells in RAG deficiency. Sequenced by immunoSEQ multiplex PCR; TCRdb stores in-frame clones only, minus some. The data hold around 37,000 clones, with 75% to 90% observed a single time. This same sample was also taken into another study, of regulatory T cells.

Sequenced material: CD8+ T cells sorted from blood. The source of these receptors is a human donor in good health. CDR3s include the opening cysteine and the closing phenylalanine or tryptophan. D genes are given only for firm matches. Clone size is stated in some rows and not others, as once, few, many or a class when expanded.

size	V	D	J	DNA	CDR3
-	TRBV6-5	TRBD2	TRBJ2-1	TGTGCCACCAAAGCTACTAGCGGTAAATACAATGAGCAGTTCTTC	CATKATSGKYNEQFF
-	TRBV7-8	-	TRBJ2-7	TGTGCCAGCAGCCCGACGAGGGGGAGCTACGAGCAGTACTTC	CASSPTRGSYEQYF
-	TRBV7-6	-	TRBJ2-3	TGTGCCAGCAGCAGGCACGGGGGAACGGGCACAGATACGCAGTATTTT	CASSRHGGTGTDTQYF
-	TRBV27	-	TRBJ1-2	TGTGCCAGCAGTTCCGCAGGGGATGGCTACACCTTC	CASSSAGDGYTF
-	TRBV6-6	-	TRBJ1-1	TGTGCCAGCAAATTAAGGGGGATGGACACTGAAGCTTTCTTT	CASKLRGMDTEAFF
-	TRBV30	TRBD1	TRBJ2-7	TGTGCCTGGCACCCGGGACAGGGCTCCTACGAGCAGTACTTC	CAWHPGQGSYEQYF
-	TRBV4-1	TRBD2	TRBJ2-7	TGCGCCAGCAGCCTTCAGCGGGGCTACGAGCAGTACTTC	CASSLQRGYEQYF
-	TRBV2	TRBD2	TRBJ2-3	TGTGCCAGCAAAATAGCGGGAGGAGGCACAGATACGCAGTATTTT	CASKIAGGGTDTQYF
-	TRBV5-1	TRBD2	TRBJ2-7	TGCGCCAGCAGCACCCCCCTAGCGGGGGACTCCTACGAGCAGTACTTC	CASSTPLAGDSYEQYF
-	TRBV7-9	TRBD1	TRBJ1-4	TGTGCCAGCAGCCTGGGGGGACAGAAACTGTTTTTT	CASSLGGQKLFF
-	TRBV5-1	-	TRBJ2-2	TGCGCCAGCAGCTACGAGGGTCTAGTGACCGGGGAGCTGTTTTTT	CASSYEGLVTGELFF
once	TRBV30	-	TRBJ1-4	TGTGCCTACTCACAGGGTGCCTCAACTAATGAAAAACTGTTTTTT	CAYSQGASTNEKLFF
-	TRBV19	TRBD2	TRBJ2-3	TGTGCCAGTAGTATGAGCGGGGTGAGAGATACGCAGTATTTT	CASSMSGVRDTQYF
-	TRBV10-3	-	TRBJ1-2	TGTGCCATCAGTCCGATTGACGGAGCTAACTATGGCTACACCTTC	CAISPIDGANYGYTF
-	TRBV2	TRBD1	TRBJ1-2	TGTGCCAGCAGTGGGATGGGACAGGAACTCTATGGCTACACCTTC	CASSGMGQELYGYTF
-	TRBV15	TRBD1	TRBJ1-2	TGTGCCACCAGCAGGCGGACAGGATGGGATGGCTACACCTTC	CATSRRTGWDGYTF
-	TRBV13	TRBD1	TRBJ2-7	TGTGCCAGCAGCCTGGGACAGGCTCCCTACGAGCAGTACTTC	CASSLGQAPYEQYF
-	TRBV28	-	TRBJ2-7	TGTGCCAGCAGTTTATTGGGGGCTACCTACGAGCAGTACTTC	CASSLLGATYEQYF
-	TRBV7-9	-	TRBJ1-1	TGTGCCAGCAGCTTAGCCACAGGCGGGGACACTGAAGCTTTCTTT	CASSLATGGDTEAFF
once	TRBV4-1	-	TRBJ2-1	TGCGCCAGCAGCCCGAGGTCTGGCAATGAGCAGTTCTTC	CASSPRSGNEQFF
-	TRBV6-5	-	TRBJ1-2	TGTGCCAGCAGTTACTGGACAAATGGCTACACCTTC	CASSYWTNGYTF
-	TRBV19	TRBD1	TRBJ1-5	TGTGCCAGCGTACTAGGGGGCGCCGGGCAGCCCCAGCATTTT	CASVLGGAGQPQHF
-	TRBV10-3	-	TRBJ1-5	TGTGCCATCAGTGAGTTCCGGACAGAGGGGTATTTCGATTGGCCCCAGCATTTT	CAISEFRTEGYFDWPQHF
few	TRBV19	TRBD1	TRBJ1-5	TGTGCCAGTAGTATGCGACAGGGGGCAAGCAATCAGCCCCAGCATTTT	CASSMRQGASNQPQHF
once	TRBV30	-	TRBJ1-3	TGTGCCTGGAGTGTACATTGGGCCCCCGAGGCTGGAAACACCATATATTTT	CAWSVHWAPEAGNTIYF
-	TRBV18	-	TRBJ2-7	TGTGCCAGCTTCTCGCTCAACCGCGAGCAGTACTTC	CASFSLNREQYF
-	TRBV4-1	-	TRBJ1-3	TGCGCCAGCAGCCAAGATTCGGCGGCCACCTCTGGAAACACCATATATTTT	CASSQDSAATSGNTIYF
-	TRBV29-1	-	TRBJ2-3	TGCAGCGTTGACTCGGGACACATCTTTCCAGATACGCAGTATTTT	CSVDSGHIFPDTQYF
-	TRBV27	TRBD2	TRBJ2-7	TGTGCCAGCAGTTTAGCCATTAGCGGGGAATCCTACGAGCAGTACTTC	CASSLAISGESYEQYF
-	TRBV5-4	TRBD1	TRBJ1-6	TGTGCCAGCAGCGTTGACAGGGAAAGCCACTATAATTCACCCCTCCACTTT	CASSVDRESHYNSPLHF
-	TRBV5-4	-	TRBJ2-7	TGTGCCAGCAGCACGGGCTACGAGCAGTACTTC	CASSTGYEQYF
-	TRBV11-2	TRBD1	TRBJ1-6	TGTGCCAGCAGCCCAGTCCCAACAGGGGTTAATTCACCCCTCCACTTT	CASSPVPTGVNSPLHF
-	TRBV7-8	-	TRBJ2-7	TGTGCCAGCAGCTTCTCGGGGTTGTACGAGCAGTACTTC	CASSFSGLYEQYF
-	TRBV14	TRBD2	TRBJ2-5	TGTGCCAGCAGCGCGTTAGCGGGACAAGAGACCCAGTACTTC	CASSALAGQETQYF
-	TRBV25-1	-	TRBJ2-5	TGTGCCAGCAGTGATCGGAAGCGGTCCATCCAAGAGACCCAGTACTTC	CASSDRKRSIQETQYF
-	TRBV28	-	TRBJ2-7	TGTGCCAGCAGTCTAAGCGGGCCTGGGAAAAATAAACCCTACGAGCAGTACTTC	CASSLSGPGKNKPYEQYF
-	TRBV2	-	TRBJ2-5	TGTGCCAGCAGTGGTACCCAGGGTACCGGGGAGACCCAGTACTTC	CASSGTQGTGETQYF
-	TRBV11-2	TRBD1	TRBJ1-4	TGTGCCAGCAGACGCCAAAGACAGGGTTCTAGTGAAAAACTGTTTTTT	CASRRQRQGSSEKLFF
once	TRBV7-2	-	TRBJ2-7	TGTGCCAGCAGCTTAGGTTTCTTGGCCGAGCAGTACTTC	CASSLGFLAEQYF
-	TRBV6-1	-	TRBJ2-1	TGTGCCAGCAGTGCCGACCTAAGCAATGAGCAGTTCTTC	CASSADLSNEQFF
-	TRBV18	-	TRBJ2-3	TGTGCCAGCTCACCACCGGCCCGGGAGAGCACAGATACGCAGTATTTT	CASSPPARESTDTQYF
-	TRBV15	-	TRBJ1-6	TGTGCCACCAGCACCACCAGAGATAATTCACCCCTCCACTTT	CATSTTRDNSPLHF
-	TRBV28	TRBD1	TRBJ2-6	TGTGCCAGCAGCCCTCCGGAAGGGGGCGTTATAACCAACGTCCTGACTTTC	CASSPPEGGVITNVLTF
-	TRBV4-1	-	TRBJ1-2	TGCGCCAGCAGCCAAGTTGGCAGGGCATATGGCTACACCTTC	CASSQVGRAYGYTF
-	TRBV14	-	TRBJ2-5	TGTGCCAGCAGCCGGTTTCAAGCCCTTGAAGAGACCCAGTACTTC	CASSRFQALEETQYF
-	TRBV10-1	-	TRBJ2-7	TGCGCCAGCAGTCTCGGAATCCATACCTACGAGCAGTACTTC	CASSLGIHTYEQYF
-	TRBV13	-	TRBJ2-7	TGTGCCAGTCAACGGGGGCTCTCCTACGAGCAGTACTTC	CASQRGLSYEQYF
once	TRBV6-5	-	TRBJ2-7	TGTGCCAGCAGTTCGGGGCCAATCTACGAGCAGTACTTC	CASSSGPIYEQYF
-	TRBV5-1	-	TRBJ1-2	TGCGCCAGCAGCTCAAGCCAAAGGACCCCCTTTGACGACTACACCTTC	CASSSSQRTPFDDYTF
-	TRBV6-6	TRBD1	TRBJ2-4	TGTGCCAGCAGGGGACAGGGAGCCAAAAACATTCAGTACTTC	CASRGQGAKNIQYF
-	TRBV18	-	TRBJ2-7	TGTGCCAGTTCAACGGGACACCTCTACGAGCAGTACTTC	CASSTGHLYEQYF
once	TRBV7-6	-	TRBJ1-1	TGTGCCAGCAGCTTAGTAGGGGCTACAGATATGAACACTGAAGCTTTCTTT	CASSLVGATDMNTEAFF
-	TRBV5-5	TRBD1	TRBJ1-5	TGTGCCAGCAGCCTCACAGGGGTTAGCAATCAGCCCCAGCATTTT	CASSLTGVSNQPQHF
-	TRBV25-1	TRBD1	TRBJ1-6	TGTGCCACCAGGGGGACCGGGACGGATAATTCACCCCTCCACTTT	CATRGTGTDNSPLHF